This T cell receptor (beta chain) was sequenced in a study of blood T cell repertoires in COVID-19. Across the whole study: The United States, Italy and Spain supplied acute and convalescent COVID-19 samples. T cells, B-cell-depleted T cells, or PBMCs supplied cDNA or gDNA.

This clone was recorded once. Source study methods: Reference gene primer amplification yielded estimated nucleated cell counts. Assay: immunoSEQ multiplex PCR; the TCRdb copy retains only in-frame clones and omits some. That table supplies the V and J calls and clone size; D and trimming were determined from the DNA. Here the sample spans about 200,000 clones, approximately 81% being singletons. Sequenced: peripheral blood. This TCR was recovered from a woman of 80 years or more with acute or convalescent COVID-19.

Written as DNA, the CDR3 is TGTGCCAGCAGTGAGACAGTCAATTCACCCCTCCACTTT. Its translation: CASSETVNSPLHF. V is TRBV6-1 and J is TRBJ1-6; the D gene is possibly TRBD1 (5 bases). V was cut by 3 bases and J by 7 bases, with 7 bases left in between. Per germline, CDR1 MNHNS and CDR2 SASEGT. The CDR3 extends over 13 amino acids.